The following is a T cell receptor (beta chain) sequence with its context. This CDR3 spans 14 amino acids. The germline V gene encodes CDR1 MDHEN and CDR2 SYDVKM. V dropped 7 bases and J dropped 5 bases, with 14 bases sitting between them. This specimen belongs to a study of blood T cell repertoires in COVID-19. Only in-frame clones appear in the TCRdb table, and some are missing; sequencing was by immunoSEQ multiplex PCR. The sample includes tens of thousands of clones, 60% to 80% of them seen just once. This chain joins TRBV28 and TRBJ2-2; D ambiguous. Sequenced: peripheral blood. The TCR comes from a human donor with active or convalescent COVID-19. The donor label of this sample is uncertain. CDR3 in DNA: TGTGCCAGCACCCCTCACGGTCAAACCGGGGAGCTGTTTTTT. Residues: CASTPHGQTGELFF.